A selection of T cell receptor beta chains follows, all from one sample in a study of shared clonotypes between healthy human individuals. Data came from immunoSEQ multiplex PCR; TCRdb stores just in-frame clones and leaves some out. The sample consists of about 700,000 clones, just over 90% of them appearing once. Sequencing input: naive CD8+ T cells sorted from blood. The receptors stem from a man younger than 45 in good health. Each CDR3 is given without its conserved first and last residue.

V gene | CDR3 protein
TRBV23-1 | ASSQGAKVANTGELF
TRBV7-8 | ASSLVGTGSNEQF
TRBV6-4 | ASRNRDRVQPQH
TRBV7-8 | ASSKDGNTIY
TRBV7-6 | ASSMTGGLTDTQY
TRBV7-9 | ASSQGLAGWDEQF
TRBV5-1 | ASSLVGSSYEQY
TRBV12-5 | ASGLVDEREERRRPAGELF
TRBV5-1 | ASTFTFLRGYGYT
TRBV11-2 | ASSLAPNTEAF
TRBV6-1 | ASIRQTPFYGYT
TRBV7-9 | ASSATEVEYEQY
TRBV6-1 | ASSDRWEETQY
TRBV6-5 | ASTPNRGGIQY
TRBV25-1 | ASSGQGSYEQY
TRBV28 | ASSFRDSTDTQY
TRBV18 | ASSTGSAGTDTQY
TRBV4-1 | ASSQSGQGSYNEQF
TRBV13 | ASSLAGSSYEQY
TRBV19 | ANKSASWTGQSQQY
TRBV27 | ASSLILGEQY
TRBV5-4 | ASSPPLAGVGTDTQY
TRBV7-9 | ASSLGQGITYEQY
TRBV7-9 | ASSLTGGGSFTDTQY
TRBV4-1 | ASSQVIGLTTGDTIY
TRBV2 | ASGGTEAF
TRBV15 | ATSSLLTSGDNEQF
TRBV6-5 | ASSAPLRTDTQY
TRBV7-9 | ASSETGGWAGTGELF
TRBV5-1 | ASSFTPERNEKLF
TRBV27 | ASSATGDYTYEQY
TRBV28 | ASSFGVGQPQH
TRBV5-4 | ASSERGSGNEKLF
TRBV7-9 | ASSLGGGPHNEQF
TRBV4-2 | ASSQDSWLAGNEQF
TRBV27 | ASSLAPTYNEQF
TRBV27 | ASSPLGDRGHRQY
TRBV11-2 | ASSLARLAVYEQY
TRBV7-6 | ASSLETLAGEEQF
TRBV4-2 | ASSQEGTPYNEQF
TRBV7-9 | ASNSGRAGYEQY
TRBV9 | ASSPAGSVPGYEQY
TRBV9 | ASSVGLEVYEQY
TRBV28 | ASKGQGAYEQY
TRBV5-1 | ASSLTSGRGGYQETQY
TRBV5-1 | ASSLTGGTEAF
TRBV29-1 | SVEERDINPYEQY
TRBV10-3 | AIDSFGTGELF
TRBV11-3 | ASSDTFSNTQY
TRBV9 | ASSVAGRTEAF
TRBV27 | ASSLSTSGGYNEQF
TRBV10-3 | ATMDGDSNQPQH